The 15 T cell receptor beta chains listed next were all sequenced from one sample in a study of blood T cells in healthy people across ages. A second 7 to 11 cycle PCR used barcoded and J-beta primers. TCRdb re-called the 5' RACE reads with MiXCR, one entry per CDR3 protein. Of 1.5 million to 2 million distinct CDR3 sequences in the sample, 28% were seen once. Sequencing input: blood. All receptors derive from a woman aged 30 to 39 in good health.

This clonotype was counted a few times. The J gene is TRBJ2-7, the V gene TRBV5-1; 7 bases fit TRBD2. Germline assignment: CDR1 SGHRS and CDR2 YFSETQ. The CDR3 is made up of 15 amino acids. V trimming: 4 bases; J trimming: 2 bases; junction bases outside the gene matches: 9. In nucleotides, the CDR3 is TGCGCCAGCAGCGTCGACACGGGGGGACCCTACGAGCAGTACTTC. Amino acids: CASSVDTGGPYEQYF.

This chain connects TRBV7-2 to TRBJ2-2; 7 nucleotides align to TRBD2. The CDR3 sequence is 14 residues long. Germline V lookup: CDR1 SGHTA, CDR2 FQGNSA. Trimming took 5 bases from V and 7 from J; bases not matched to a gene: 7. The CDR3 region is CASSTDGGIGELFF. CDR3 nucleotides: TGTGCCAGCAGCACTGACGGGGGGATCGGGGAGCTGTTTTTT. The full variable domain, completed using reference TRBV7-2 and TRBJ2-2, is GAGVSQSPSNKVTEKGKDVELRCDPISGHTALYWYRQSLGQGLEFLIYFQGNSAPDKSGLPSDRFSAERTGGSVSTLTIQRTQQEDSAVYLCASSTDGGIGELFFGEGSRLTVL.

A few counts support this clonotype. This chain links TRBV28 with TRBJ2-7; 8 bases are shared with TRBD1. The trim removed 8 bases at V and 1 base at J, leaving 7 bases unmatched. CDR1 and CDR2 (germline): MDHEN, SYDVKM. This CDR3 has 14 residues. The CDR3 DNA follows: TGTGCCAGCGGAGGAGGACAGGGTTCCTACGAGCAGTACTTC. As protein: CASGGGQGSYEQYF.

This clonotype was counted ten times or more. V and J are TRBV7-2 and TRBJ2-7; 7 positions match TRBD2. The CDR3 is 15 amino acids. CDR1 and CDR2 (germline): SGHTA, FQGNSA. Trimming cost V 5 bases and J 3 bases; bases outside gene matches: 10. CDR3 DNA sequence: TGTGCCAGCAGCCACCTGGGCGGGAGCGGCTACGAGCAGTACTTC. Translating gives CASSHLGGSGYEQYF.

CDR3 in amino acids: CASRIEQGASSTQYF. In DNA form, the CDR3 reads TGTGCCAGCAGAATCGAACAGGGGGCGTCCAGTACGCAGTATTTT. This sequence joins TRBV2 and TRBJ2-3; 9 bases are shared with TRBD1. Germline V gene lookup returns CDR1 SNHLY and CDR2 FYNNEI. The CDR3 loop spans 15 amino acids. The junction had 12 bases not matched to a gene; V was cut back by 6 bases and J by 8 bases. Full variable domain (rest looked up from reference TRBV2 and TRBJ2-3): EPEVTQTPSHQVTQMGQEVILRCVPISNHLYFYWYRQILGQKVEFLVSFYNNEISEKSEIFDDQFSVERPDGSNFTLKIRSTKLEDSAMYFCASRIEQGASSTQYFGPGTRLTVL.

The chain recombines TRBV5-1 with TRBJ2-5; 9 nucleotides align to TRBD1. The DNA end lines up better with TRBJ2-7; the J call may be wrong. Germline-derived CDR1 and CDR2 are SGHRS and YFSETQ. The CDR3 loop spans 16 amino acids. The CDR3 reads CASSLGAGTGRDEQYF. The CDR3 DNA reads as TGCGCCAGCAGCTTGGGCGCCGGGACAGGGCGGGACGAGCAGTACTTC.

There are many counts of this clonotype. The chain is built from TRBV6-6 and TRBJ2-1; D ambiguous. V gave up 4 bases and J gave up 10 bases, with 8 bases separating them. Per germline, CDR1 MNHNY and CDR2 SVGAGI (reference sequence). The CDR3 covers 11 residues. CDR3 in amino acids: CASSSLREQFF. The CDR3 nucleotides read TGTGCCAGCAGTTCCTTGCGGGAGCAGTTCTTC.

This clonotype was observed a handful of times. V usage is TRBV2 and J usage is TRBJ1-2, with TRBD1 as a possible D gene (6 bases). The CDR3 contains 12 residues. Deletions cut 2 bases from V and 6 bases from J, with 7 bases between. From germline, CDR1 is SNHLY and CDR2 FYNNEI. CDR3 DNA sequence: TGTGCCAGCAGTGAATGGGGGCATGGCTACACCTTC. Residues: CASSEWGHGYTF.

This clonotype has just a few counts. J is TRBJ1-6 and V is TRBV6-5; 10 bases match TRBD1. With V trimmed by 6 bases and J by 13 bases, 9 bases remained unmatched. Germline V CDR1 and CDR2: MNHEY, SVGAGI. The CDR3 sequence is 14 residues long. As DNA, the CDR3 is TGTGCCAGCAGCGACCGGGACAGGGGTATTCCCCTCCACTTT. Its protein product is CASSDRDRGIPLHF.

The CDR3 loop reads CATNFRDGFHGYTF. The CDR3 bases are TGTGCCACCAATTTTCGGGACGGATTCCATGGCTACACCTTC. V and J are TRBV6-2 or TRBV6-3 and TRBJ1-2; the D gene is possibly TRBD1 (5 bases). This CDR3 contains 14 residues. From germline, CDR1 is MNHEY and CDR2 SVGEGT. Trimming stripped 10 bases from V and 6 bases from J, with 21 bases between.

CDR3 in amino acids: CASSTPLGGRRNTEAFF. CDR3 nucleotide sequence: TGTGCCAGCAGCACCCCTTTAGGGGGACGGAGGAACACTGAAGCTTTCTTT. This sequence joins TRBV28 and TRBJ1-1, with a tentative D call TRBD1 (6 bases). Trimming cost V 6 bases and J 1 base, with 21 bases left between them. This CDR3 is 17 amino acids long. Germline V gene data show CDR1 as MDHEN and CDR2 as SYDVKM.

The rearrangement joins TRBV29-1 to TRBJ2-7; TRBD2 might be the D (6 bases). This CDR3 region has 10 residues. Germline CDR1 SQVTM, CDR2 ANQGSEA. Trimming cost V 5 bases and J 5 bases, with 7 bases left between them. CDR3 coding DNA: TGCAGCGTTTGGGGGGACGAGCAGTACTTC. It translates to CSVWGDEQYF.

Turning to this clonotype: The junction departs from the called germline gene at one end, perhaps through a read error. The chain is built from TRBV5-5 and TRBJ2-6, with 10 nucleotides matching TRBD1. Per the germline V gene, CDR1 is SGHKS and CDR2 is YYEKEE (reference sequence). This CDR3 is 19 amino acids long. CDR3 nucleotides: TGTGTCAGCAGCTTGGCGGGACAGGGGAGCCCCTCTGGGGCCAACGTCCTGACTTTC. Translating gives CVSSLAGQGSPSGANVLTF.

In this sample, this clonotype turned up a few times. CDR3 amino acids: CSARSDSNQPQHF. The DNA for the CDR3 is TGCAGTGCTAGGAGCGATAGCAATCAGCCCCAGCATTTT. The V gene is TRBV20-1, the J gene TRBJ1-5, with D unclear. Deletions cut 3 bases from V and 0 bases from J, with 6 bases between. Germline lookup yields CDR1 DFQATT and CDR2 SNEGSKA (reference sequence). The CDR3 spans 13 residues.

There are many counts of this clonotype. The V call is TRBV29-1, the J call TRBJ2-7; TRBD1 matches at 10 bases. The germline V gene encodes CDR1 SQVTM and CDR2 ANQGSEA. Trimming cost V 4 bases and J 0 bases; bases outside gene matches: 3. The CDR3 covers 14 residues. The CDR3 loop reads CSVGDRGSSYEQYF. The CDR3 DNA follows: TGCAGCGTTGGGGACAGGGGCAGCTCCTACGAGCAGTACTTC.